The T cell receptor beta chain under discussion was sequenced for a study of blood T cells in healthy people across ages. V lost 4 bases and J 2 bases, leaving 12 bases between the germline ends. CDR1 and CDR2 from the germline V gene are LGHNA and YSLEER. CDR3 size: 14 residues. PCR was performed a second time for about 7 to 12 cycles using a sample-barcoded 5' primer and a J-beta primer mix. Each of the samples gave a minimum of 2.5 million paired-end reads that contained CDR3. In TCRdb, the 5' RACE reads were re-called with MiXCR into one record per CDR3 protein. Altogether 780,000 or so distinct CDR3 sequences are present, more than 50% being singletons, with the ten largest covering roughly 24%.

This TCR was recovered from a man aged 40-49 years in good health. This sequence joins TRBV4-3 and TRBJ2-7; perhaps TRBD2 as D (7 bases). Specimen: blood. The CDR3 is CASSPYGGPYEQYF. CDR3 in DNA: TGCGCCAGCAGCCCTTACGGGGGGCCCTACGAGCAGTACTTC.